A single sample gave rise to the 21 T cell receptor beta chains below, sequenced in a study of shared clonotypes between healthy human individuals. Terminally differentiated effector memory CD45RA+ cells were left out of the naive CD8 fraction, which was CD45RO-negative and positively selected for CCR7. The data were produced by immunoSEQ multiplex PCR, yet TCRdb's version contains in-frame clones alone and is incomplete. The sample has hundreds of thousands of clones; about 95% are singletons. Material for sequencing was naive CD8+ T cells sorted from blood. These receptors were obtained from a woman aged 25 to 39 in good health.

This chain uses TRBV7-9 with TRBJ1-2; no definite D call. Germline CDR1 is SEHNR and CDR2 is FQNEAQ (reference sequence). Between the trimmed V and J ends, which lost 0 bases and 8 bases, there was a span of 13 bases. The CDR3 extends over 14 amino acids. This CDR3 is CASSLAPGGLGYTF. In nucleotides, the CDR3 is TGTGCCAGCAGCTTAGCGCCCGGTGGGTTAGGCTACACCTTC.

The chain employs TRBV19 and TRBJ2-7; D is possibly TRBD1 (6 bases). The length of the CDR3 is 15 residues. Trimming cost V 3 bases and J 5 bases, with 17 bases left between them. CDR1 and CDR2 from the germline V gene are LNHDA and SQIVND (reference sequence). The CDR3, as DNA: TGTGCCAGTAGTATTATCTTGGCAGGGGTGCACGAGCAGTACTTC. Protein sequence: CASSIILAGVHEQYF.

V is TRBV27 and J is TRBJ2-7, with 10 bases identical to TRBD2. V gave up 0 bases and J gave up 1 base; unmatched junction bases: 6. CDR1 is MNHEY and CDR2 is SMNVEV in the germline V gene (reference sequence). This CDR3 region has 17 residues. The CDR3 region is CASSLSSSGRPSYEQYF. In DNA form, the CDR3 reads TGTGCCAGCAGTTTATCTTCTAGCGGGAGACCATCCTACGAGCAGTACTTC.

This CDR3 reads CASSYRLASTDTQYF. CDR3 sequence (DNA): TGTGCCAGCAGTTATCGACTAGCGAGCACAGATACGCAGTATTTT. The genes are TRBV27 and TRBJ2-3, with TRBD2 identical over 8 bases. Germline values: CDR1 MNHEY, CDR2 SMNVEV (reference sequence). The CDR3 runs to 15 residues. V gave up 4 bases and J gave up 0 bases; unmatched junction bases: 3.

This chain joins TRBV4-1 and TRBJ2-7, with 8 bases lining up with TRBD1. The CDR3 runs to 15 residues. The germline V gene encodes CDR1 MGHRA and CDR2 YSYEKL. With 3 bases clipped from V and 6 bases from J, the junction kept 10 bases outside the gene matches. The CDR3 bases are TGCGCCAGCAGCCATCCCGGGACAGGAGGTCGCGAGCAGTACTTC. As protein: CASSHPGTGGREQYF.

The chain has TRBV5-4 and TRBJ2-7, with TRBD2 identical over 11 bases. CDR1 is SGHNT and CDR2 is YYREEE in the germline V gene (reference sequence). With 4 bases clipped from V and 5 bases from J, the junction kept 11 bases outside the gene matches. The CDR3 has 16 residues. The CDR3 is CASSSLAGGPGDEQYF. The CDR3 region has the DNA TGTGCCAGCAGCAGTTTAGCGGGAGGGCCTGGGGACGAGCAGTACTTC.

The rearrangement joins TRBV7-9 to TRBJ2-4, with D possibly TRBD2 on 6 matching bases. Trimming took off 6 bases at V and 1 base at J, with 16 bases between the two ends. The length of the CDR3 is 16 residues. Germline V gene sequence: CDR1 SEHNR, CDR2 FQNEAQ (reference sequence). CDR3 sequence (DNA): TGTGCCAGCAGTAGCCCGGAGGGCCTTGCCAAAAACATTCAGTACTTC. It yields the protein CASSSPEGLAKNIQYF.

The chain couples TRBV5-1 to TRBJ2-5; TRBD1 matches at 9 bases. CDR1 and CDR2 (germline): SGHRS, YFSETQ. CDR3 length equals 17 residues. Trimming took 0 bases from V and 6 from J; bases not matched to a gene: 12. The CDR3 loop is CASSLGSRTGVLKTQYF. CDR3 bases: TGCGCCAGCAGCTTGGGTAGCCGGACAGGGGTTCTAAAGACCCAGTACTTC. Using reference TRBV5-1 and TRBJ2-5 for the parts outside the CDR3, the full variable domain is KAGVTQTPRYLIKTRGQQVTLSCSPISGHRSVSWYQQTPGQGLQFLFEYFSETQRNKGNFPGRFSGRQFSNSRSEMNVSTLELGDSALYLCASSLGSRTGVLKTQYFGPGTRLLVL.

This clone has only a few counts. This chain connects TRBV6-7 to TRBJ2-7, with 8 bases fitting TRBD1. TRBV6-7 is known as an ORF, though its function is uncertain. There are 17 residues in the CDR3. Losses at the gene ends were 2 bases for V and 0 bases for J; bases not matched to a gene: 9. CDR3 region: CASSYLSRGRSSYEQYF. The CDR3 nucleotides are TGTGCCAGCAGTTACCTAAGCAGGGGGCGAAGCTCCTACGAGCAGTACTTC.

V usage is TRBV28 and J usage is TRBJ2-5; 9 bases match TRBD2. The J call may be faulty, since TRBJ2-7 better matches the DNA end. Germline V CDR1 and CDR2: MDHEN, SYDVKM. This CDR3 region has 16 residues. The CDR3 here is CASSSRTSAKTYEQYF. The CDR3 bases are TGTGCCAGCAGTTCGCGGACTAGCGCGAAAACCTACGAGCAGTACTTC.

As concerns this clone: Other nucleotide sequences in the sample specify the same CDR3. CDR3: CASRNSYEQYF. The CDR3 DNA follows: TGTGCCAGCAGAAACTCCTACGAGCAGTACTTC. The rearrangement joins TRBV28 to TRBJ2-7; no clear D. Germline lookup yields CDR1 MDHEN and CDR2 SYDVKM. CDR3 size: 11 residues. Trimming removed 6 bases at V and 0 bases at J, with 3 bases between. The complete variable domain, with remaining parts taken from reference TRBV28 and TRBJ2-7, reads DVKVTQSSRYLVKRTGEKVFLECVQDMDHENMFWYRQDPGLGLRLIYFSYDVKMKEKGDIPEGYSVSREKKERFSLILESASTNQTSMYLCASRNSYEQYFGPGTRLTVT.

This chain links TRBV28 with TRBJ1-6; possible D gene TRBD1, 5 bases. The V gene's germline CDR1 is MDHEN and CDR2 SYDVKM. V lost 3 bases to trimming and J lost 3 bases, with 9 bases between them. This CDR3 spans 15 amino acids. The CDR3 is CASSFEGFYNSPLHF. The DNA of the CDR3 is TGTGCCAGCAGTTTTGAGGGGTTCTATAATTCACCCCTCCACTTT.

The chain couples TRBV27 to TRBJ2-5; 8 nucleotides line up with TRBD2. The J segment lost 1 base and the V segment lost 8 bases, leaving 6 bases of the junction unmatched. CDR1 and CDR2 (germline): MNHEY, SMNVEV (reference sequence). The CDR3 contains 14 residues. The chain's CDR3 is CASASSGSQETQYF. DNA for the CDR3: TGTGCCAGCGCCTCTAGCGGGTCCCAAGAGACCCAGTACTTC.

The V call is TRBV7-9, the J call TRBJ1-5; D gene unclear. V was cut by 3 bases and J by 11 bases, with 14 bases left in between. Germline V gene sequence: CDR1 SEHNR, CDR2 FQNEAQ (reference sequence). This CDR3 has 13 residues. CDR3 protein: CASSFQPGGAQHF. The CDR3 DNA sequence: TGTGCCAGCAGCTTCCAACCAGGTGGGGCCCAGCATTTT.

On this clone itself: Other nucleotide sequences from this sample produce the same CDR3. The rearrangement joins TRBV5-1 to TRBJ2-7; D gene unclear. The ends were cut back, 0 bases at V and 3 bases at J, with 7 bases in the middle. The CDR3 is 13 amino acids. From germline, CDR1 is SGHRS and CDR2 YFSETQ. DNA of the CDR3: TGCGCCAGCAGCTTGGACGGAAGCTACGAGCAGTACTTC. This encodes CASSLDGSYEQYF.

The chain couples TRBV13 to TRBJ1-3, with D maybe TRBD1 (5 bases). Trimming left V 5 bases short and J 3 bases short, with 11 bases between. This CDR3 region has 14 residues. CDR1 is PRHDT, CDR2 FYEKMQ, per germline (reference sequence). The CDR3, as DNA: TGTGCCAGCAGCGTGGGACTTAATGGAAACACCATATATTTT. Its protein product is CASSVGLNGNTIYF.

This clone was seen only once. The chain joins TRBV28 to TRBJ1-3, with 8 bases fitting TRBD1. This CDR3 spans 16 amino acids. V was pared by 5 bases and J by 0 bases, with 6 bases of the junction left unmatched. Per germline, CDR1 MDHEN and CDR2 SYDVKM. The CDR3 reads CASSIPDRASGNTIYF. For the CDR3, the DNA is TGTGCCAGCAGTATCCCGGACAGGGCCTCTGGAAACACCATATATTTT.

The chain employs TRBV28 and TRBJ2-7, with 9 bases fitting TRBD2. This CDR3 has 15 residues. Germline assignment: CDR1 MDHEN and CDR2 SYDVKM. Unmatched junction bases numbered 10, after V lost 4 bases and J lost 6 bases. The CDR3, as DNA: TGTGCCAGCAGTTACTTGGATAGCGGGAGTGGCGAGCAGTACTTC. Its protein is CASSYLDSGSGEQYF.

CDR3 loop: CASSLFSGRKIGKQYF. CDR3 bases: TGTGCCAGCAGTTTATTTTCGGGACGGAAGATTGGAAAGCAGTACTTC. This rearrangement joins TRBV28 to TRBJ2-7; perhaps D is TRBD1 or TRBD2 (5 bases each). Germline V lookup: CDR1 MDHEN, CDR2 SYDVKM. The V end was cut by 1 base, the J end by 8 bases, with 21 bases between. CDR3 length: 16 amino acids.

The chain has TRBV6-6 and TRBJ2-5; 8 positions agree with TRBD2. The CDR3 extends over 16 amino acids. Germline assignment: CDR1 MNHNY and CDR2 SVGAGI (reference sequence). V dropped 7 bases and J dropped 2; count of bases not matched to a gene: 12. CDR3 protein: CASNGQPPGGQETQYF. For the CDR3, the DNA is TGTGCCAGCAATGGTCAACCCCCGGGGGGGCAAGAGACCCAGTACTTC.

The chain has TRBV5-6 and TRBJ2-7; D is undetermined. There are 13 residues in the CDR3. Germline lookup yields CDR1 SGHDT and CDR2 YYEEEE. Trimming removed 3 bases from V and 5 bases from J, with 12 bases in between. The CDR3 is CASSWAGSHEQYF. CDR3 coding DNA: TGTGCCAGCAGCTGGGCAGGTTCCCACGAGCAGTACTTC.